The clone carrying this TCR beta chain showed up just once. Its antigen is unknown. This entry comes from a study of PD-L1 blockade in urothelial cancer. The overall study: Peripheral blood specimens exhibited a median yield of 141,255 T cells. Study-wide results and caveats: Stronger expansion of tumor-associated clones in blood at 3 weeks distinguished durable-benefit patients.

Time point in this sample: pretreatment peripheral blood. Sequencing used immunoSEQ multiplex PCR; TCRdb keeps in-frame clones, though not all of them. The sample has tens of thousands of clones; roughly 84% are singletons. This CDR3 has 16 residues. The J segment lost 2 bases and the V segment lost 6 bases, leaving 6 bases of the junction unmatched. Germline V gene sequence: CDR1 SEHNR, CDR2 FQNEAQ (reference sequence). The TCR sequence derives from a woman in her seventies with urothelial cancer. V and J are TRBV7-9 and TRBJ2-2; 10 nucleotides agree with TRBD2. This sample comprised PBMCs, obtained around atezolizumab (anti-PD-L1) treatment. The CDR3 nucleotides read TGTGCCAGCAGACTACTAGCGGGGTACAACACCGGGGAGCTGTTTTTT. Translating gives CASRLLAGYNTGELFF.